The following is a T cell receptor beta chain sequence with its context. Its specific antigen is unknown. The record has no base qualities; no much larger clone is one base away. The record originates from a study of graft-versus-host responses after intestinal transplantation (dated by TCRdb to the early 2020s). Some background on the complete study: The transplants that recipients got were multivisceral, liver-intestinal, or isolated intestinal. Anti-thymocyte globulin induction was given to all recipients, followed by maintenance tacrolimus and steroids for approximately three years. After intestinal transplantation, graft-versus-host and host-versus-graft alloreactive T cell clones were followed in the graft, circulation and bone marrow using bulk TCR-beta CDR3 sequencing. To identify alloreactive clones, pre-transplant mixed lymphocyte reaction products were sequenced and then compared with unstimulated pre-transplant donor and recipient T cells. A cohort of some 24 intestinal transplant recipients, including one retransplant, was enrolled, and a few patients lacking pretransplant specimens were excluded. A peak of at least 4% donor T cells among recipient peripheral blood mononuclear cells was the definition used for donor T cell macrochimerism. Instead of going to the commercial service, samples from a few later patients were sequenced in-house on an Illumina MiSeq and processed with MiXCR. Overall study outcomes, separate from this receptor: In patients with donor T cell macrochimerism, the allografts had high GvH to HvG T cell clonal ratios. Early after transplant, peak levels of circulating GvH clones were associated with declines in HvG clones. GvH clones turned up in recipient bone marrow, with some appearing earlier in ileal mucosa or blood, a pattern consistent with an intestinal mucosal origin. The relatively low number and heterogeneity of intestinal transplant patients limited the conclusions.

The library was built by means of the immunoSEQ multiplex PCR assay. For most patients, high-throughput TCR-beta CDR3 sequencing of genomic DNA was performed by Adaptive Biotechnologies. As for how the authors treated the data: Adaptive's ImmunoSEQ software supplied the TCR sequencing data for 15 to 20 patients, while MiXCR and VDJtools were used to process three other patients. CDR3 nucleotide sequences shared by donor and recipient were removed because the origin of these sequences could not be assigned. At least 2-fold expansion over unstimulated cells and a minimum CFSE-low frequency of 0.002% (template counts) or 0.001% (read counts) were required for clones to be classified as alloreactive. Clones detected in sequenced pre-transplant spleen, lymph node, or MLR CFSE-low populations of the donor or recipient were defined as mappable. Cumulative frequency of alloreactive clones was calculated as a percentage of all sequences weighted by copy number. TCRdb obtained this table from immuneACCESS and retained in-frame rearrangements with V and J assigned. These tables miss some clones; where compared with another copy, unresolved V genes account for less than half of the shortfall, and the remainder is unexplained. V, J and clone size derive from that table, while D and trimming were established from the DNA sequence. The sample table lists 11,000 or so clones, roughly 90% of them with a count of one. In total, the top ten clones hold about 3.2% of the sample.

V ends up 4 bases short and J 4 bases short, with an unmatched junction base count of 15. There are 17 amino acids in the CDR3, from cysteine to phenylalanine inclusive. Solely the CDR3 DNA is kept, with 51 bases framed from the first base. CDR1 and CDR2 are drawn from the germline V gene: SGHTS, YDEGEE. Per the publication, the time point label means: postoperative day 105 after intestinal transplantation (dayNNNN = postoperative day). Blood samples were collected up to 4 times in the first month after transplant and then at least monthly when available. Sample: PBMCs, taken 105 days after intestinal transplantation. The rearrangement joined TRBV5-8 to TRBJ1-1; 8 nucleotides in the junction match TRBD1. This sequence originates from a human patient who received an intestinal transplant, so some T cells may come from the graft donor. The CDR3 in this case is CASSTRQGIFRGTEAFF. The bases read TGTGCCAGCAGCACCAGACAGGGGATTTTTAGGGGCACTGAAGCTTTCTTT.